This T cell receptor beta chain originates from a study of T cell repertoires in cytomegalovirus infection. Across the whole study: It was the public TCR beta signatures that indicated both CMV infection and matching HLA type. Study-wide findings and caveats: Dominant in the ex vivo response were TCR beta clonotypes restricted by HLA-C and specific for CMV.

This CDR3 has 14 amino acids. Germline CDR1 is LNHNV and CDR2 is YYDKDF (reference sequence). V lost 1 base, J lost 1 base, and 7 bases lay in between. This clonotype was seen more than once but under ten times. Its antigen is undetermined. TCRdb reanalysed the reads using MiXCR and keeps one entry per CDR3 protein. The data contain approximately 500,000 distinct CDR3 sequences, about 11% of them singletons. This receptor was identified in a human donor in good health (CMV status not recorded). Some clones in this sample may be carry-over from other donors' samples. Sequenced material: PBMCs. The chain recombines TRBV15 with TRBJ1-1, with unresolved D. The CDR3 nucleotides read TGTGCCACCAGCAGAGCCCGGGCGAACACTGAAGCTTTCTTT. Protein product: CATSRARANTEAFF.